These 13 T cell receptor beta chains were all obtained from the same sample, sequenced in a study of CD8 T cells in ankylosing spondylitis. TCRdb called the 5' RACE reads again in MiXCR, with one record for every CDR3 protein. The sample records some 400,000 distinct CDR3 sequences, about a fifth being singletons. No cognate antigen is known for these TCRs. Findings and caveats of the study: Roughly 8 highly homologous variants made up a TCR beta motif that seemed to typify ankylosing spondylitis blood.

The source material was blood, either unsorted or a sorted T cell fraction (not recorded which). These receptors originate from a male donor with ankylosing spondylitis.

This clonotype was seen repeatedly, ten times or more. The chain carries TRBV29-1 and TRBJ2-7, with no clear D. Trimming removed 6 bases from V and 2 bases from J, with 14 bases in between. Germline-derived CDR1 and CDR2 are SQVTM and ANQGSEA. There are 13 residues in the CDR3. The CDR3 sequence: CSVGPSGTYEQYF. The DNA of the CDR3 is TGCAGCGTAGGACCGAGTGGGACCTACGAGCAGTACTTC.

The gene calls are TRBV5-1 and TRBJ2-2, with 14 bases lining up with TRBD2. The length of the CDR3 is 18 residues. After removal of 4 bases from V and 3 bases from J, the junction contained 8 bases not matched to a gene. CDR1 is SGHRS, CDR2 YFSETQ, per germline. CDR3 DNA: TGCGCCAGCAGCCCACTGCTGGGACTAGCGGGAGACACCGGGGAGCTGTTTTTT. Protein: CASSPLLGLAGDTGELFF.

The V call is TRBV30, the J call TRBJ2-1, with D possibly matching TRBD2 (6 bases). V shed 4 bases and J shed 4 bases, with 11 bases lying between them. In germline, CDR1 is GTSNPN, CDR2 SVGIG (reference sequence). The CDR3 loop spans 13 amino acids. DNA of the CDR3: TGTGCCTGGACCCCGGGAGCTTACAATGAGCAGTTCTTC. It is translated as CAWTPGAYNEQFF.

V and J are TRBV12-3 or TRBV12-4 and TRBJ1-3; D is possibly TRBD1 (6 bases). The CDR3 covers 15 residues. Between the trimmed V and J ends, which lost 6 bases and 2 bases, there was a span of 14 bases. CDR3 region: CASSHGGGAGNTIYF. DNA for the CDR3: TGTGCCAGCAGCCACGGAGGGGGTGCTGGAAACACCATATATTTT.

In its sample, this clonotype was seen a few times. The genes are TRBV7-2 and TRBJ2-2, with 9 nucleotides matching TRBD2. V trimming: 2 bases; J trimming: 5 bases; junction bases outside the gene matches: 6. Germline V gene lookup returns CDR1 SGHTA and CDR2 FQGNSA. CDR3 length equals 16 residues. Here the CDR3 reads CASSLYAGGGTGELFF. The DNA for the CDR3 is TGTGCCAGCAGCTTATACGCGGGAGGGGGTACCGGGGAGCTGTTTTTT. The full variable domain, rest sourced from reference TRBV7-2 and TRBJ2-2, is GAGVSQSPSNKVTEKGKDVELRCDPISGHTALYWYRQSLGQGLEFLIYFQGNSAPDKSGLPSDRFSAERTGGSVSTLTIQRTQQEDSAVYLCASSLYAGGGTGELFFGEGSRLTVL.

J is TRBJ2-2 and V is TRBV20-1; D is perhaps TRBD2 (6 bases). CDR1 and CDR2 from the germline V gene are DFQATT and SNEGSKA (reference sequence). The CDR3 runs 14 residues. The V gene lost 2 bases and the J gene lost 6 bases, with 13 bases spanning the gap. CDR3 sequence (DNA): TGCAGTGCTAGACGGCTAGCTAGCGCCGGGGAGCTGTTTTTT. Protein sequence: CSARRLASAGELFF.

The table lists this clonotype with many counts. The rearrangement joins TRBV12-3 or TRBV12-4 to TRBJ1-1; no clear D gene. V lost 1 base, J lost 6 bases, and 9 bases lay in between. CDR3 length: 13 amino acids. CDR3 DNA: TGTGCCAGCAGTTTAGAGAGAGATTCTGAAGCTTTCTTT. Translating it yields CASSLERDSEAFF.

This chain joins TRBV12-3 or TRBV12-4 and TRBJ1-4; D not resolved. Trimming pared 6 bases from V and 0 bases from J, leaving 14 bases between. This CDR3 comprises 16 residues. The CDR3 sequence is CASSHGIAATNEKLFF. CDR3 DNA: TGTGCCAGCAGCCACGGGATTGCCGCAACTAATGAAAAACTGTTTTTT.

This clonotype was found a few times. The chain joins TRBV5-1 to TRBJ1-1, with TRBD1 matching over 10 bases. This CDR3 has 15 amino acids. J gave up 3 bases and V 4 bases, and 6 bases lay outside the gene matches. Germline values: CDR1 SGHRS, CDR2 YFSETQ. CDR3 nucleotides: TGCGCCAGCAGCACGGACAGGGGGTTCGACACTGAAGCTTTCTTT. Translating gives CASSTDRGFDTEAFF. Complete variable domain (other parts from reference TRBV5-1 and TRBJ1-1): KAGVTQTPRYLIKTRGQQVTLSCSPISGHRSVSWYQQTPGQGLQFLFEYFSETQRNKGNFPGRFSGRQFSNSRSEMNVSTLELGDSALYLCASSTDRGFDTEAFFGQGTRLTVV.

This clonotype was detected many times. The chain links TRBV6-1 to TRBJ1-2; maybe TRBD1 (5 bases). Germline V lookup: CDR1 MNHNS, CDR2 SASEGT. V was clipped by 7 bases and J by 3 bases, with 18 bases between them. The CDR3 extends over 15 amino acids. This chain's CDR3 is CASTMGKGPYYGYTF. CDR3 nucleotides: TGTGCCAGCACCATGGGAAAGGGGCCATACTATGGCTACACCTTC.

This clonotype showed up just a few times. This chain joins TRBV4-1 and TRBJ2-7, with 8 nucleotides matching TRBD1. This CDR3 region has 17 residues. With V trimmed by 2 bases and J by 0 bases, 9 bases remained unmatched. Germline V gene lookup returns CDR1 MGHRA and CDR2 YSYEKL. The CDR3 nucleotides are TGCGCCAGCAGCCAACAGTCGGGGACAGGTATCTCCTACGAGCAGTACTTC. Translated: CASSQQSGTGISYEQYF.

This clonotype appeared a few times. J is TRBJ2-7 and V is TRBV12-3 or TRBV12-4, with 9 positions matching TRBD2. The J segment lost 2 bases and the V segment lost 3 bases, leaving 8 bases of the junction unmatched. The CDR3 runs to 16 residues. The CDR3 DNA reads TGTGCCAGCAGTTTCCGACTAGCGGAGACCCCCTACGAGCAGTACTTC. Its protein product is CASSFRLAETPYEQYF.

This clonotype occurred many times. The V and J genes are TRBV28 and TRBJ1-5, with a possible D match to TRBD1 (5 bases). CDR3 length: 15 residues. The germline V gene has CDR1 MDHEN and CDR2 SYDVKM. V lost 6 bases to trimming and J lost 5 bases, with 17 bases between them. The CDR3 loop reads CASRVGGGDHQPQHF. The CDR3 DNA reads TGTGCCAGCAGAGTTGGTGGGGGGGACCATCAGCCCCAGCATTTT.